This T cell receptor beta chain derives from a study of regulatory T cells in long-lasting Graves disease. There are many counts of this clonotype. Its antigen is unknown. Findings and limits, study-wide: Sharing of public clonotypes was greater in persistent patients (about 3,000) than in new patients (more than 900). Persistent-disease Graves' patients showed less TCR diversity than new cases. Persistent disease samples used TRBV28, TRBJ1-2 and TRBJ2-5 preferentially.

TCR beta libraries were built with iRepertoire HTBI primers and Arm-PCR of CDR3 regions. TCRdb itself ran the multiplex PCR reads through MiXCR, one entry per CDR3 protein. The sample lists fewer than 500,000 distinct CDR3 sequences, about 17% occurring once. This sample's time point: newly diagnosed GD, antithyroid drugs for less than 3 months. There was RNA extracted from PBMCs, and the TCR library was made from it. Tubes containing EDTA received roughly 8.8 milliliters of drawn peripheral blood. This CDR3 is built from 15 residues. Trimming took off 1 base at V and 0 bases at J, with 8 bases between the two ends. CDR1 and CDR2 (germline): SNHLY, FYNNEI. The sample was also reused in another study, on T cells in Graves' hyperthyroidism and ophthalmopathy.

The TCR originated in a man aged 35 to 55 with Graves disease. The V call is TRBV2, the J call TRBJ2-3, with D unresolved. The specimen was peripheral blood mononuclear cells (PBMCs), collected at new diagnosis, from a patient treated with antithyroid drugs. CDR3 loop: CASSEGGTSTDTQYF. In DNA form, the CDR3 reads TGTGCCAGCAGTGAAGGCGGAACTAGCACAGATACGCAGTATTTT.